These 19 T cell receptor beta chains share one sample of origin, sequenced in a study of blood T cell repertoires in COVID-19 (dated by TCRdb to the early 2020s). Library method: the immunoSEQ multiplex PCR assay. Entries here come from immuneACCESS through TCRdb and include only in-frame sequences with V and J called. Some clones fail to appear in such tables; in the studies checked, an unresolved V gene covers under half of the shortfall, and the cause of the remainder is unknown. This sample is represented by 65,000 to 90,000 clones; 60% to 80% of them were singletons. Clones ranked in the top ten supply around a sixth of the sample. Sequenced sample: peripheral blood. The receptors here all came from a man in his 70s with active or convalescent COVID-19.

The chain carries TRBV30 and TRBJ2-2, with 7 nucleotides matching TRBD1. With 5 bases clipped from V and 12 bases from J, the junction kept 18 bases outside the gene matches. This CDR3 region has 15 residues. Germline V gene sequence: CDR1 GTSNPN, CDR2 SVGIG (reference sequence). CDR3 protein: CAWGLNRDSPGQLFF. The CDR3 DNA reads TGTGCCTGGGGCCTAAACCGGGACAGCCCCGGCCAGCTGTTTTTT. Combining the CDR3 with reference TRBV30 and TRBJ2-2 gives the whole variable domain SQTIHQWPATLVQPVGSPLSLECTVEGTSNPNLYWYRQAAGRGLQLLFYSVGIGQISSEVPQNLSASRPQDRQFILSSKKLLLSDSGFYLCAWGLNRDSPGQLFFGEGSRLTVL.

CDR3 protein: CASSTQDRVGGEQFF. The CDR3 coding sequence is TGTGCCAGCAGCACCCAGGACAGGGTCGGCGGTGAGCAGTTCTTC. This sequence joins TRBV7-3 and TRBJ2-1, with TRBD1 matching over 8 bases. Germline values: CDR1 SGHTA, CDR2 FQGTGA. This CDR3 is 15 amino acids long. J was trimmed by 9 bases and V by 5 bases; bases with no gene match: 12.

The rearrangement joins TRBV5-4 to TRBJ2-3; possibly TRBD2 for D (7 bases). The V and J ends lost 3 bases and 6 bases respectively, with 29 bases between them. Germline V gene data show CDR1 as SGHNT and CDR2 as YYREEE (reference sequence). CDR3 length: 19 residues. The CDR3 sequence is CASSSKFSIGGGNPDTQYF. In DNA, the CDR3 is TGTGCCAGCAGCTCCAAGTTCAGCATAGGGGGGGGGAATCCGGATACGCAGTATTTT.

The rearrangement uses TRBV21-1 and TRBJ1-2. TRBV21-1 is classified as a pseudogene. The CDR3 consists of 17 residues. The DNA for the CDR3 is TGTGCCAGCAGCAAATCGGATCTAGAAGGTCACCTTTCTGGCTACACCTTC. Translated: CASSKSDLEGHLSGYTF.

The V and J genes are TRBV12-3 or TRBV12-4 and TRBJ2-7, with TRBD1 matching 9 bases. This CDR3 region has 13 residues. The J segment lost 6 bases and the V segment lost 6 bases, leaving 6 bases of the junction unmatched. The CDR3 region has the DNA TGTGCCAGCAGCCCGGGACAGGGTGCCGAGCAGTACTTC. Residues: CASSPGQGAEQYF.

This clone was detected once. This chain connects TRBV30 to TRBJ2-7; 8 bases match TRBD2. V was pared by 2 bases and J by 5 bases, with 5 bases of the junction left unmatched. Germline CDR1 GTSNPN, CDR2 SVGIG (reference sequence). The CDR3 length is 13 residues. The CDR3 nucleotides read TGTGCCTGGAGTCCGGGGGGGCCAGACGAGCAGTACTTC. Its translation is CAWSPGGPDEQYF.

This clone appeared once. V gene TRBV18 combines with J gene TRBJ2-7; 9 bases fit TRBD1. Germline V gives CDR1 KGHSH, CDR2 LQKENI. The CDR3 has 15 amino acids. The V segment lost 0 bases and the J segment 4 bases; nucleotides outside the gene matches: 4. The CDR3, as DNA: TGTGCCAGCTCACCACCGGGGACAGGGCCTTACGAGCAGTACTTC. It yields the protein CASSPPGTGPYEQYF.

V is TRBV29-1 and J is TRBJ2-3, with TRBD1 as a possible D gene (6 bases). The V end lost 3 bases, the J end lost 1 base, and 11 bases lay between the germline ends. CDR3 length: 14 amino acids. Germline V gives CDR1 SQVTM, CDR2 ANQGSEA. CDR3 coding DNA: TGCAGCGTTGATACAGGGCGGGGCACAGATACGCAGTATTTT. This encodes CSVDTGRGTDTQYF.

This clone was detected once. This chain connects TRBV6-5 to TRBJ2-5, with 8 bases that match TRBD2. This CDR3 spans 13 amino acids. Germline assignment: CDR1 MNHEY and CDR2 SVGAGI. The junction had 5 bases not matched to a gene; V was cut back by 11 bases and J by 0 bases. CDR3 sequence reads: CAGSGAYQETQYF. CDR3 nucleotides: TGTGCCGGTAGCGGGGCCTACCAAGAGACCCAGTACTTC.

The chain links TRBV23-1 to TRBJ1-5; possibly TRBD1 for D (5 bases). TRBV23-1 is known as an ORF, though its function is uncertain. The CDR3 totals 15 residues. The germline V and J ends were trimmed by 2 bases and 9 bases, with 17 bases remaining between them. The CDR3: CASSQRPQEKTPQHF. The CDR3 DNA follows: TGCGCCAGCAGTCAACGTCCACAGGAGAAAACGCCCCAGCATTTT.

The table lists this clone with a few counts. The chain has TRBV28 and TRBJ2-7; D may be TRBD2 (7 bases). Germline V gene lookup returns CDR1 MDHEN and CDR2 SYDVKM. This CDR3 comprises 13 residues. V gave up 5 bases and J gave up 4 bases, with 12 bases separating them. DNA of the CDR3: TGTGCCAGCAGTGGGGGGGCAAGGTACGAGCAGTACTTC. Protein: CASSGGARYEQYF.

This clone turned up a few times. The chain uses TRBV19 and TRBJ1-4, with D possibly TRBD1 on 6 matching bases. The V end was cut by 4 bases, the J end by 5 bases, with 11 bases between. The CDR3 runs to 14 residues. The germline V gene has CDR1 LNHDA and CDR2 SQIVND (reference sequence). The CDR3: CASSTQGLNEKLFF. CDR3 in DNA: TGTGCCAGTAGTACACAGGGATTGAATGAAAAACTGTTTTTT.

A single count supports this clone. The chain has TRBV28 and TRBJ2-7; no definite D call. V was pared by 3 bases and J by 9 bases, with 15 bases between. The CDR3 contains 13 residues. The germline V gene has CDR1 MDHEN and CDR2 SYDVKM. CDR3 in amino acids: CASSFDKLIVQYF. CDR3 DNA: TGTGCCAGCAGTTTTGATAAGCTCATCGTGCAGTACTTC.

The chain couples TRBV30 to TRBJ2-2; 7 bases match TRBD1. The CDR3 contains 15 residues. Germline CDR1 GTSNPN, CDR2 SVGIG (reference sequence). The V gene end was trimmed by 1 base and the J gene end by 9 bases; junction bases not matched to a gene: 11. The CDR3 reads CAWSGGGQLVRELFF. The DNA of the CDR3 is TGTGCCTGGAGTGGAGGGGGACAGCTTGTACGGGAGCTGTTTTTT.

This clone came up a few times. The chain couples TRBV15 to TRBJ1-1; TRBD1 matches at 7 bases. V lost 0 bases and J lost 2; bases outside the gene matches: 6. This CDR3 contains 16 residues. Germline V gene sequence: CDR1 LNHNV, CDR2 YYDKDF (reference sequence). The CDR3 spells CATSRDRGEANTEAFF. Here the CDR3 DNA reads TGTGCCACCAGCAGAGACAGGGGGGAAGCCAACACTGAAGCTTTCTTT.

The V and J genes are TRBV7-3 and TRBJ2-5; 8 nucleotides line up with TRBD2. V gave up 0 bases and J gave up 5 bases; unmatched junction bases: 5. This CDR3 is built from 15 residues. Per germline, CDR1 SGHTA and CDR2 FQGTGA. CDR3 loop: CASSLTGTSGETQYF. CDR3 DNA sequence: TGTGCCAGCAGCTTAACGGGTACTAGCGGTGAGACCCAGTACTTC. Based on the CDR3 plus reference TRBV7-3 and TRBJ2-5, the full variable domain is GAGVSQTPSNKVTEKGKYVELRCDPISGHTALYWYRQSLGQGPEFLIYFQGTGAADDSGLPNDRFFAVRPEGSVSTLKIQRTERGDSAVYLCASSLTGTSGETQYFGPGTRLLVL.

The chain uses TRBV10-3 and TRBJ2-7; TRBD1 agrees at 8 bases. Trimming removed 7 bases from V and 9 bases from J; junction bases left unmatched: 11. CDR1 is ENHRY, CDR2 SYGVKD, per germline. This CDR3 is 13 amino acids long. CDR3 nucleotides: TGTGCCATCAAGGACAGGGCCCCAGTGGGGCAGTACTTC. It encodes CAIKDRAPVGQYF.

CDR3 DNA: TGTGCCAGCAGCTCGACATGGAACAGGAAGAACACCGGGGAGCTGTTTTTT. It is translated as CASSSTWNRKNTGELFF. This chain connects TRBV11-3 to TRBJ2-2, with a tentative D call TRBD1 (5 bases). This CDR3 contains 17 residues. V was trimmed by 4 bases and J by 1 base, leaving 16 bases between them. CDR1 SGHNT and CDR2 YENEEA come from the germline V gene. The full variable domain, completed using reference TRBV11-3 and TRBJ2-2, is EAGVVQSPRYKIIEKKQPVAFWCNPISGHNTLYWYLQNLGQGPELLIRYENEEAVDDSQLPKDRFSAERLKGVDSTLKIQPAELGDSAVYLCASSSTWNRKNTGELFFGEGSRLTVL.

J is TRBJ2-7 and V is TRBV7-2; 14 nucleotides agree with TRBD2. The CDR3 loop spans 15 amino acids. V lost 3 bases and J lost 7; bases outside the gene matches: 5. Germline V lookup: CDR1 SGHTA, CDR2 FQGNSA. CDR3 DNA sequence: TGTGCCAGCAGCTTCTCGGGACTAGCGGGGGTTGAGCAGTACTTC. Its translation is CASSFSGLAGVEQYF.